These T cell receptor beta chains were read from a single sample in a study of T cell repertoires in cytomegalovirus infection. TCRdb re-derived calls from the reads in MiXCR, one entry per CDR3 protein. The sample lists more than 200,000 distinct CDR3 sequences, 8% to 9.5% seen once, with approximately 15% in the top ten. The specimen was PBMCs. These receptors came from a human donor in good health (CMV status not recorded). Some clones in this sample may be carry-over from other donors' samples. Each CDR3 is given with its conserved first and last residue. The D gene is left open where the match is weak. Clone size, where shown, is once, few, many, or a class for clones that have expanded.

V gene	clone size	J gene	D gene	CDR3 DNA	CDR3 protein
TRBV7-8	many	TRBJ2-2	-	TGTGCCAGCAGCCGGCCGGCGACAGGTCTCAGCACCGGGGAGCTGTTTTTT	CASSRPATGLSTGELFF
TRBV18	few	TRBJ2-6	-	TGTGCCAGCCAACCCGGGCAGGGAGGAATCTCTGGGGCCAACGTCCTGACTTTC	CASQPGQGGISGANVLTF
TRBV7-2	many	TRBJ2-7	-	TGTGCCAGCAGTTATGCAGGGTCCTACGAGCAGTACTTC	CASSYAGSYEQYF
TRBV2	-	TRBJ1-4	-	TGTGCCAGCAGTCCAGGACAGTACAGCCAGAATGAAAAACTGTTTTTT	CASSPGQYSQNEKLFF
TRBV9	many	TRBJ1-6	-	TGTGCCAGCAGCGTAGACGCTTCGGAACCCCTCCACTTT	CASSVDASEPLHF
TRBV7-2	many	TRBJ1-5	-	TGTGCCAGCAGTCCCGGGAGGGCGAACAATCAGCCCCAGCATTTT	CASSPGRANNQPQHF
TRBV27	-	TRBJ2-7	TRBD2	TGTGCCAGCAGGACAGCGGGATCGGAATCCTACGAGCAGTACTTC	CASRTAGSESYEQYF
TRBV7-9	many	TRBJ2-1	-	TGTGCCAGCAGCCGCACTCAGGTCCCCAATGAGCAGTTCTTC	CASSRTQVPNEQFF
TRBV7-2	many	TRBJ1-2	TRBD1	TGTGCCAGCAGCTGGTACGGGACAGGGGTGTCCCATGGCTACACCTTC	CASSWYGTGVSHGYTF
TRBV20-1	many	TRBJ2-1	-	TGCAGTGCTAGAGATCTCTCCTTGGGATCCGGATCGGGTGAGCAGTTCTTC	CSARDLSLGSGSGEQFF
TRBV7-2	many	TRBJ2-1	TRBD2	TGTGCCAGCAGCTCAGGACTAGCGGGAGTCAGCGAGCAGTTCTTC	CASSSGLAGVSEQFF
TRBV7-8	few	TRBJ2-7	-	TGTGCCAGCAGCTTAGGGGGGGGCCCTGGGCACGAGCAGTACTTC	CASSLGGGPGHEQYF
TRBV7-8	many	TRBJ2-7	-	TGTGCCAGCAGCTCGGGACCCGGGGCCTACGAGCAGTACTTC	CASSSGPGAYEQYF
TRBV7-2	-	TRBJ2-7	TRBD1	TGTGCCAGCAGCTTATCGTCTCTAAAACCAGGGGGCGGCAACGAGCAGTACTTC	CASSLSSLKPGGGNEQYF
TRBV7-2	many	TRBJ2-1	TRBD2	TGTGCCAGCAGCTTAAAGGCTAGCGGGGGTCTTGAGCAGTTCTTC	CASSLKASGGLEQFF
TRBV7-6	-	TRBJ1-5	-	TGTGCCAGCAGCCTCGGGACCAATCGGCCCCAGCATTTT	CASSLGTNRPQHF
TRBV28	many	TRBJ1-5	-	TGTGCCAGCAGTTTAAGAGCCAGGGGTCATCAGCCCCAGCATTTT	CASSLRARGHQPQHF
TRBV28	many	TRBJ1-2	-	TGTGCCAGCAGTTTACCTTCGCGGGACATTTCTCGATCCTTC	CASSLPSRDISRSF
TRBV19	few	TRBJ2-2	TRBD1	TGTGCCAGTAGTATCCAGACAGGGGGAGGAACCGGGGAGCTGTTTTTT	CASSIQTGGGTGELFF
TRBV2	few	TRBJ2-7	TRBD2	TGTGCCAGCAGTGGTCTAGCGGGGTGGCACGAGCAGTACTTC	CASSGLAGWHEQYF
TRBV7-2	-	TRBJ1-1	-	TGTGCCAGCAGCTATAGAGAGAGGGAAGCTTTCTTT	CASSYREREAFF
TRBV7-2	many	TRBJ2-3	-	TGTGCCAGCAGACCAAGGACTGGTACGCTGTATTTT	CASRPRTGTLYF
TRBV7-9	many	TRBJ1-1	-	TGTGCCAGCAGCTTAGGGGCAGGACTCGGTGAAGCTTTCTTT	CASSLGAGLGEAFF
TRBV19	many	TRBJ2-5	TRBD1	TGTGCCAGTAGTATGCACAGGGGTGAGACCCAGTACTTC	CASSMHRGETQYF
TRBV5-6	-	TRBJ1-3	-	TGTGCCAGCAGCTCCCTAGAGGGAGGTCGTCCTGGAAACACCATATATTTT	CASSSLEGGRPGNTIYF
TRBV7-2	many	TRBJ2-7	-	TGTGCCAGCAGCAAAGAACGGAGTATGGGCGGACCCTCCTACGAGCAGTACTTC	CASSKERSMGGPSYEQYF
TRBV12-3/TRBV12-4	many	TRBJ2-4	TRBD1	TGTGCCAGCAGTTTTTTAGGAAGGGGGCTGAACATTCAGTACTTC	CASSFLGRGLNIQYF
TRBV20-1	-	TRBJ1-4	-	TGCAGTGCTAGCGGACAGTGGGGTGAAAAACTGTTTTTT	CSASGQWGEKLFF
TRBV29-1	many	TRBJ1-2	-	TGCAGCGTTCAAACAGGGACACTCTATGGCTACACCTTC	CSVQTGTLYGYTF
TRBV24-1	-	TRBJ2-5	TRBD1	TGTGCCACCAGTGGGGGTGGGACAGCCCAAGAGACCCAGTACTTC	CATSGGGTAQETQYF
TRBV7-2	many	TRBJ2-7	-	TGTGCCAGCAGCTTATTGGGGGACTCCTACGAGCAGTACTTC	CASSLLGDSYEQYF
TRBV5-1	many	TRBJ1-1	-	TGCGCCAGCAGCTTGGATCTACAGGGACTCGAAGCTTTCTTT	CASSLDLQGLEAFF
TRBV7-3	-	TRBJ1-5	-	TGTGCCAGCAACTTAATTCTCGACGGGGGAACGGGCCAGCCCCAGCATTTT	CASNLILDGGTGQPQHF
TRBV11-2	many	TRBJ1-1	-	TGTGCCAGCAGCCCCACCCCCCCGGGCACTGAAGCTTTCTTT	CASSPTPPGTEAFF
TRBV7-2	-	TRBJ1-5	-	TGTGCCAGCAGCTTACAGGGGCCCGATAGCAATCAGCCCCAGCATTTT	CASSLQGPDSNQPQHF